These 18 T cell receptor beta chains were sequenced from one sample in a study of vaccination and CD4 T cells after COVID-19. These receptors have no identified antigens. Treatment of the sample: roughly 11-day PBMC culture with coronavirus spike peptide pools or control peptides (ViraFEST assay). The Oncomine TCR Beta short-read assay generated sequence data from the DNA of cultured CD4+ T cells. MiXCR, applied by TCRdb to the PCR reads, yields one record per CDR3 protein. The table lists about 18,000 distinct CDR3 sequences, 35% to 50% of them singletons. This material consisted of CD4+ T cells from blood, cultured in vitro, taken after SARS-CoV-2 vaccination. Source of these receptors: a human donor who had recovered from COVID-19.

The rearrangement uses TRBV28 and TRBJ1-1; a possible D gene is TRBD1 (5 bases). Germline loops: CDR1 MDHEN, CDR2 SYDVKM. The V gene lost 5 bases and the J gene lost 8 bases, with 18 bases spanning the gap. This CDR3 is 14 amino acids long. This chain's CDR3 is CASSTTGGASEAFF. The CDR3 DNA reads TGTGCCAGCAGTACCACCGGGGGTGCCTCGGAAGCTTTCTTT.

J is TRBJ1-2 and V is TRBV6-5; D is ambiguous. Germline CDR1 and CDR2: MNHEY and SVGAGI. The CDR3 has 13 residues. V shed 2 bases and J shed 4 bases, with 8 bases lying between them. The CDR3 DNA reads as TGTGCCAGCAGTTACCAGGAAATCTATGGCTACACCTTC. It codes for CASSYQEIYGYTF.

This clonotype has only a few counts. The CDR3 reads CASSSDRVTEAFF. Written as DNA, the CDR3 is TGTGCCAGCAGCTCCGACAGGGTCACTGAAGCTTTCTTT. The V and J genes are TRBV7-3 and TRBJ1-1, with 7 positions matching TRBD1. The CDR3 loop spans 13 amino acids. Germline CDR1 SGHTA, CDR2 FQGTGA. V was pared by 4 bases and J by 4 bases, with 3 bases of the junction left unmatched. Full variable domain (missing parts from reference TRBV7-3 and TRBJ1-1): GAGVSQTPSNKVTEKGKYVELRCDPISGHTALYWYRQSLGQGPEFLIYFQGTGAADDSGLPNDRFFAVRPEGSVSTLKIQRTERGDSAVYLCASSSDRVTEAFFGQGTRLTVV.

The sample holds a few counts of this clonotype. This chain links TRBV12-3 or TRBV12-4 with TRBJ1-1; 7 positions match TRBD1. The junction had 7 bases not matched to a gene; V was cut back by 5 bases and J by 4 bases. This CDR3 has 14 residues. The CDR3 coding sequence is TGTGCCAGCAGTCAAGGACAGGCGGGCACTGAAGCTTTCTTT. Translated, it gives CASSQGQAGTEAFF.

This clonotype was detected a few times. The CDR3, as DNA: TGCAGTGCCCGCCCCGGGACTAGCGGCTACGAGCAGTACTTC. Translation: CSARPGTSGYEQYF. The chain combines TRBV20-1 with TRBJ2-7, with 11 positions matching TRBD2. This CDR3 contains 14 residues. V was clipped by 6 bases and J by 3 bases; unmatched bases: 7. CDR1 is DFQATT and CDR2 is SNEGSKA in the germline V gene (reference sequence).

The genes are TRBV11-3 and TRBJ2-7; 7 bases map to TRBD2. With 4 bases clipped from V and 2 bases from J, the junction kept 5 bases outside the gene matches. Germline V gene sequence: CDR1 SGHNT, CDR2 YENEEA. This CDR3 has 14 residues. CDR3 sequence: CASSSLGLAYEQYF. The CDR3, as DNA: TGTGCCAGCAGCTCGCTCGGACTAGCCTACGAGCAGTACTTC.

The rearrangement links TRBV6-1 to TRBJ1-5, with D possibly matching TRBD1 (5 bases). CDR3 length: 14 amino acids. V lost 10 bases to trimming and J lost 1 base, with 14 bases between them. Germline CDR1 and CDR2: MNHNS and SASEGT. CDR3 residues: CATGSQGSNQPQHF. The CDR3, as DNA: TGTGCCACCGGGAGTCAGGGAAGCAATCAGCCCCAGCATTTT.

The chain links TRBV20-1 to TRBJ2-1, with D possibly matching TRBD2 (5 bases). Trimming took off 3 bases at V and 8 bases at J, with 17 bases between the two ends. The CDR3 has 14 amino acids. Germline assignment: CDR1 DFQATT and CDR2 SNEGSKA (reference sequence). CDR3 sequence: CSASSVGVYDEQFF. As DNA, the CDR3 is TGCAGTGCTAGTTCTGTGGGAGTATACGATGAGCAGTTCTTC.

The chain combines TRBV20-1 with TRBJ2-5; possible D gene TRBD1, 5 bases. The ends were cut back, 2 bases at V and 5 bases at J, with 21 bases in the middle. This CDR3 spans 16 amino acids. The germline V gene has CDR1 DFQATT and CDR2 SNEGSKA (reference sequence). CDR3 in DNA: TGCAGTGCTAGAAACATTTTGGTGGGGCTGGAGGAGACCCAGTACTTC. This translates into CSARNILVGLEETQYF.

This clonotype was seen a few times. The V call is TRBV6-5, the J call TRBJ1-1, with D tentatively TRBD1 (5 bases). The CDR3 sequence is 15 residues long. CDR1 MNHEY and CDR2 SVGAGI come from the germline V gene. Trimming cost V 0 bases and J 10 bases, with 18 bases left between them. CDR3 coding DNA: TGTGCCAGCAGTTACTCGACCCCAGGGAGAGGTAGAGCTTTCTTT. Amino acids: CASSYSTPGRGRAFF.

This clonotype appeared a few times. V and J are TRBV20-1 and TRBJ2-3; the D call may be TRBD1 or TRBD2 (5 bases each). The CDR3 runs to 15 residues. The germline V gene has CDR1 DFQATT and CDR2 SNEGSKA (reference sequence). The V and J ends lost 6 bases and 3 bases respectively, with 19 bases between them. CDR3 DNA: TGCAGTGCAGCTAGTTCTGGGGGAGAGACAGATACGCAGTATTTT. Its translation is CSAASSGGETDTQYF.

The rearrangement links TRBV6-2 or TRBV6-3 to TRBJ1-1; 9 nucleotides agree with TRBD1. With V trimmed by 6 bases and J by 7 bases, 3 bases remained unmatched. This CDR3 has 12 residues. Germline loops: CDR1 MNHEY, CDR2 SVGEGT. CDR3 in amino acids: CASSQTGGEAFF. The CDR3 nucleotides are TGTGCCAGCAGCCAGACAGGGGGTGAAGCTTTCTTT.

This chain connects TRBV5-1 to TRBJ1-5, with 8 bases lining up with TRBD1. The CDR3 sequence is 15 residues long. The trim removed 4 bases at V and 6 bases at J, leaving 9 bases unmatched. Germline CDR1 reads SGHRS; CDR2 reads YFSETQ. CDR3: CASSVRQGTTQPQHF. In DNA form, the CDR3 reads TGCGCCAGCAGCGTTAGACAGGGGACGACTCAGCCCCAGCATTTT.

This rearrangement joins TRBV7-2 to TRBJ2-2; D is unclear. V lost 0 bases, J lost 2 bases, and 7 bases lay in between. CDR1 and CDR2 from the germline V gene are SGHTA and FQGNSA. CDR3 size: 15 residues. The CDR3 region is CASSLAKLNTGELFF. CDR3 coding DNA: TGTGCCAGCAGCTTAGCGAAGCTAAACACCGGGGAGCTGTTTTTT.

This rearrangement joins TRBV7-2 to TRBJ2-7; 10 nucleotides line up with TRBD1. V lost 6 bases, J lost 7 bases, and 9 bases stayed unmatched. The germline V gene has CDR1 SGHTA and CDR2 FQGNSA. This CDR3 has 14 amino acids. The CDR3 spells CASRFKGQGSEQYF. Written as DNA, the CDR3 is TGTGCCAGCAGATTTAAGGGACAGGGGAGTGAGCAGTACTTC.

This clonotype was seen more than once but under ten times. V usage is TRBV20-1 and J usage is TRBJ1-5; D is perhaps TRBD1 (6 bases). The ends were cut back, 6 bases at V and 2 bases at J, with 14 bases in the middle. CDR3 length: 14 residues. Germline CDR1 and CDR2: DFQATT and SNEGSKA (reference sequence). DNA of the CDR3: TGCAGTGCCATGGGGGGCAGGGGCAATCAGCCCCAGCATTTT. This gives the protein CSAMGGRGNQPQHF.

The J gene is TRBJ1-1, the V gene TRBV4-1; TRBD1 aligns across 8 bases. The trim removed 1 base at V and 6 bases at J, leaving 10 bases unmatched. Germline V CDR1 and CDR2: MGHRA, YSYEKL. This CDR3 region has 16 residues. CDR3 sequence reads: CASSQGTGNIRAEAFF. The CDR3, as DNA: TGCGCCAGCAGCCAAGGGACAGGGAATATTCGGGCTGAAGCTTTCTTT.

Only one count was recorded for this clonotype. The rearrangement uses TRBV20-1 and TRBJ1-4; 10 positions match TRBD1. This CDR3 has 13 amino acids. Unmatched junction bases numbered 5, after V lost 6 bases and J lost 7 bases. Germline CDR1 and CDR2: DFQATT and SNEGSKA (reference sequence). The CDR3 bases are TGCAGTGCGAGCGACAGGGGGCGTGAAAAACTGTTTTTT. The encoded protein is CSASDRGREKLFF.